This TCR beta chain was found in a study of CD8+ T cells in alopecia areata. Per germline, CDR1 GTSNPN and CDR2 SVGIG (reference sequence). The length of the CDR3 is 11 residues. Between the trimmed V and J ends, which lost 5 bases and 4 bases, there was a span of 8 bases. RNA was isolated and reverse transcribed to cDNA, the sequencing template. Sequencing was performed with immunoSEQ multiplex PCR; in TCRdb, only in-frame clones are kept and a portion is missing. The sample lists around 150,000 clones, about two thirds occurring once. Noted treatment: oral pan-JAK inhibitor, 5-10 mg twice daily. Source: CD4+ T cells sorted from blood, taken at week 4, from a patient treated with tofacitinib. The rearrangement joins TRBV30 to TRBJ1-2; D is possibly TRBD1 (5 bases). The TCR sequence derives from a human donor with alopecia areata. CDR3 sequence reads: CAWGTSYGYTF. The CDR3 DNA reads TGTGCCTGGGGGACTTCCTATGGCTACACCTTC.